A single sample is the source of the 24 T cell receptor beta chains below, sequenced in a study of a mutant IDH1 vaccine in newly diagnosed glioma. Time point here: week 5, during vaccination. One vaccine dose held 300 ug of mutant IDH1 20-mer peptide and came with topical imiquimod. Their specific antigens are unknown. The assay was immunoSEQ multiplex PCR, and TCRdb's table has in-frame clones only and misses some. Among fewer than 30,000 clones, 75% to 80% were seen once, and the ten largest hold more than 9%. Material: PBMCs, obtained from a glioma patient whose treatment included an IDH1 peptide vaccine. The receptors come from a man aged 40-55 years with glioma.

The CDR3 DNA sequence: TGTGCCAGCAGCCCGGGACGACAAGAGACCCAGTACTTC. Translating it yields CASSPGRQETQYF. This chain uses TRBV5-4 with TRBJ2-5; D might be TRBD1 or TRBD2, each matching 5 bases. Germline V gives CDR1 SGHNT, CDR2 YYREEE (reference sequence). V lost 4 bases to trimming and J lost 2 bases, with 9 bases between them. This CDR3 has 13 residues.

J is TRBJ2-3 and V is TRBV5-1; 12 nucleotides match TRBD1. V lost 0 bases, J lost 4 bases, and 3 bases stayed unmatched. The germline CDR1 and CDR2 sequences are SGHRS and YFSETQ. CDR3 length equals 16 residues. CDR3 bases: TGCGCCAGCAGCTTGGTGGGACAGGGGGCCCCAGATACGCAGTATTTT. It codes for CASSLVGQGAPDTQYF.

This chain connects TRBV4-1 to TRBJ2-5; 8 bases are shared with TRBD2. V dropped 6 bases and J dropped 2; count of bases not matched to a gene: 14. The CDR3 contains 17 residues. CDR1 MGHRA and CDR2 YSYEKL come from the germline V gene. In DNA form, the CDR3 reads TGCGCCAGCAGTCCCGTTCCGGGAGGGGGACTTCAAGAGACCCAGTACTTC. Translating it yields CASSPVPGGGLQETQYF.

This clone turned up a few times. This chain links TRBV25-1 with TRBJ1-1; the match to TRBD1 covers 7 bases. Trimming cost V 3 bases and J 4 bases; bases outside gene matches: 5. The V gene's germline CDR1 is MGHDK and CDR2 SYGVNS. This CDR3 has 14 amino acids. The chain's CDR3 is CASSDQQGSTEAFF. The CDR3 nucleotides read TGTGCCAGCAGTGACCAACAGGGGTCCACTGAAGCTTTCTTT.

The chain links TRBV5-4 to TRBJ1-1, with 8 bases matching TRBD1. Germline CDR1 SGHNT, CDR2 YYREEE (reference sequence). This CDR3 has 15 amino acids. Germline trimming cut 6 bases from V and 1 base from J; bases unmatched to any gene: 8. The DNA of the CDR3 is TGTGCCAGCAAGAAAACAGGGGGAGAGAACACTGAAGCTTTCTTT. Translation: CASKKTGGENTEAFF. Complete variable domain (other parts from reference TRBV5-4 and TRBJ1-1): ETGVTQSPTHLIKTRGQQVTLRCSSQSGHNTVSWYQQALGQGPQFIFQYYREEENGRGNFPPRFSGLQFPNYSSELNVNALELDDSALYLCASKKTGGENTEAFFGQGTRLTVV.

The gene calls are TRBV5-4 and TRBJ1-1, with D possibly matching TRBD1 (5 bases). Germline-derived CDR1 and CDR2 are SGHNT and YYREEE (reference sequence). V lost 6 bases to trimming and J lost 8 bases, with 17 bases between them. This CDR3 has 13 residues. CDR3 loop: CASTRDLYAEAFF. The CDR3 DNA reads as TGTGCCAGCACACGGGACCTATACGCAGAAGCTTTCTTT.

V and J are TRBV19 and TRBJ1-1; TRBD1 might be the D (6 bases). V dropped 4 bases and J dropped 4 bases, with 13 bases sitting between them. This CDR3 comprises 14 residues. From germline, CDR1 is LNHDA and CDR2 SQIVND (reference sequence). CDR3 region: CASSKIQGGTEAFF. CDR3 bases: TGTGCCAGTAGTAAAATACAGGGAGGCACTGAAGCTTTCTTT.

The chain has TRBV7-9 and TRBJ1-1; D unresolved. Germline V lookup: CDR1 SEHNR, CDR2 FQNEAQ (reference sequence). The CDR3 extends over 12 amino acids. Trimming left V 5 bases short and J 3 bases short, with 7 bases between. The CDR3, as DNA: TGTGCCAGCAGCCCAAGATACACTGAAGCTTTCTTT. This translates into CASSPRYTEAFF.

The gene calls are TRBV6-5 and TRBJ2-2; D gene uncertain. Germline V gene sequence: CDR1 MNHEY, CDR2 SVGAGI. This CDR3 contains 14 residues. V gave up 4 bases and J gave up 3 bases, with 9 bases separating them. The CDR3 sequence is CASSSWIYTGELFF. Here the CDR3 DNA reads TGTGCCAGCAGTTCATGGATTTACACCGGGGAGCTGTTTTTT.

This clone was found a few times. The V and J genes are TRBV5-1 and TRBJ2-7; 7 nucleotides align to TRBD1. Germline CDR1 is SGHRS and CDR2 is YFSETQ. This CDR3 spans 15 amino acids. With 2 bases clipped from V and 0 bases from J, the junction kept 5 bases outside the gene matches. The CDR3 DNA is TGCGCCAGCAGCTTAGGGACAGACGACTCCTACGAGCAGTACGTC. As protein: CASSLGTDDSYEQYV.

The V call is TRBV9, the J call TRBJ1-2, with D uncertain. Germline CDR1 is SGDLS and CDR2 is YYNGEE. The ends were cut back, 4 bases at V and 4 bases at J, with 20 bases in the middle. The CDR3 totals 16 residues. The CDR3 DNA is TGTGCCAGCAGCTCCCAAAGCCGGCGGGGAACCTATGGCTACACCTTC. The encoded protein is CASSSQSRRGTYGYTF.

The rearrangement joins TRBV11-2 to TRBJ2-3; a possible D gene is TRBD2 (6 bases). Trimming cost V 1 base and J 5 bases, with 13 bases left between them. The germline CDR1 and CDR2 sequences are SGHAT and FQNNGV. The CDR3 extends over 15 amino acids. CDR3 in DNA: TGTGCCAGCAGCTTAGTGGGCCCCGGGGGAGATACGCAGTATTTT. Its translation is CASSLVGPGGDTQYF.

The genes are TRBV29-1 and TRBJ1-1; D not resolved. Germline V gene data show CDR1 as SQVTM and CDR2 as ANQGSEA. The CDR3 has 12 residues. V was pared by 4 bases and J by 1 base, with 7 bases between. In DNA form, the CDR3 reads TGCAGCGTTGCTGAAGGGAACACTGAAGCTTTCTTT. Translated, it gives CSVAEGNTEAFF.

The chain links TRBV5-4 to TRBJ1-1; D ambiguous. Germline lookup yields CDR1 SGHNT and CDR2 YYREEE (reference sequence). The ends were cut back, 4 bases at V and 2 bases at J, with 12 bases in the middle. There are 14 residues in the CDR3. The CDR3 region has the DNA TGTGCCAGCAGCAGAAGTCAGACCAACACTGAAGCTTTCTTT. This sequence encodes CASSRSQTNTEAFF. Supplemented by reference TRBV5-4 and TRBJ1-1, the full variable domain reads ETGVTQSPTHLIKTRGQQVTLRCSSQSGHNTVSWYQQALGQGPQFIFQYYREEENGRGNFPPRFSGLQFPNYSSELNVNALELDDSALYLCASSRSQTNTEAFFGQGTRLTVV.

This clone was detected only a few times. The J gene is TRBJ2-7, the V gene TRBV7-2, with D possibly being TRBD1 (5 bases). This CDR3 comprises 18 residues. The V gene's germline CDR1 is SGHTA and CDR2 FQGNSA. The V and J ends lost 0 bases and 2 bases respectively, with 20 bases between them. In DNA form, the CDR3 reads TGTGCCAGCAGCTTAGCAGGGCAGGGCCGGTCGACGCCCTACGAGCAGTACTTC. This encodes CASSLAGQGRSTPYEQYF.

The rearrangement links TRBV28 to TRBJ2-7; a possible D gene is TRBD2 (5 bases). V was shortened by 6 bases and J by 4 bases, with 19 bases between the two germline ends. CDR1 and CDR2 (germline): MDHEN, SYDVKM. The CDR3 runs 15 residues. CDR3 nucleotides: TGTGCCAGCAGCCCGATTCGCCGGGATAGGTACGAGCAGTACGTC. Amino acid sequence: CASSPIRRDRYEQYV.

Here the CDR3 DNA reads TGTGCCAGCAGCACATACAATGAGCAGTTCTTC. It yields the protein CASSTYNEQFF. The chain uses TRBV5-4 and TRBJ2-1; no firm D call. This CDR3 is 11 amino acids long. CDR1 is SGHNT, CDR2 YYREEE, per germline (reference sequence). V was clipped by 4 bases and J by 4 bases, with 3 bases between them. Filled out from reference TRBV5-4 and TRBJ2-1, the complete variable domain reads ETGVTQSPTHLIKTRGQQVTLRCSSQSGHNTVSWYQQALGQGPQFIFQYYREEENGRGNFPPRFSGLQFPNYSSELNVNALELDDSALYLCASSTYNEQFFGPGTRLTVL.

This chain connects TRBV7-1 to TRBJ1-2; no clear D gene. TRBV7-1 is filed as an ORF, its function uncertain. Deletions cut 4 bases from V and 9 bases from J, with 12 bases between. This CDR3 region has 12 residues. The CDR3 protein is CASSLVTTSYTF. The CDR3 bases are TGTGCCAGCAGCTTGGTGACCACTAGCTACACCTTC.

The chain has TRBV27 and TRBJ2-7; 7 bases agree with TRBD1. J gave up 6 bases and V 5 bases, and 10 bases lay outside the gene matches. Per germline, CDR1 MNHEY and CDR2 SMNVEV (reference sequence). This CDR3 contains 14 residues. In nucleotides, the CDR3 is TGTGCCAGCAGTCCCAGGGACAGAGGTCTCGAGCAGTACTTC. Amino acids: CASSPRDRGLEQYF.

The CDR3 nucleotides read TGTGCCAGCAGCTTGGCCACGGGCGAGCAGTACTTC. It yields the protein CASSLATGEQYF. The chain carries TRBV5-5 and TRBJ2-7, with D unresolved. V gave up 0 bases and J gave up 6 bases, with 7 bases separating them. Germline V gene sequence: CDR1 SGHKS, CDR2 YYEKEE (reference sequence). CDR3 length equals 12 residues. Full variable domain (rest looked up from reference TRBV5-5 and TRBJ2-7): DAGVTQSPTHLIKTRGQQVTLRCSPISGHKSVSWYQQVLGQGPQFIFQYYEKEERGRGNFPDRFSARQFPNYSSELNVNALLLGDSALYLCASSLATGEQYFGPGTRLTVT.

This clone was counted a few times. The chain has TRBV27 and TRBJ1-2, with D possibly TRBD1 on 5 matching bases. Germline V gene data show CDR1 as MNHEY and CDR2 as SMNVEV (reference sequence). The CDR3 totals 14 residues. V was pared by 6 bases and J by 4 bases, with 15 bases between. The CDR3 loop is CASSPEGPSYGYTF. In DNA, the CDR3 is TGTGCCAGCAGCCCGGAGGGGCCAAGCTATGGCTACACCTTC.

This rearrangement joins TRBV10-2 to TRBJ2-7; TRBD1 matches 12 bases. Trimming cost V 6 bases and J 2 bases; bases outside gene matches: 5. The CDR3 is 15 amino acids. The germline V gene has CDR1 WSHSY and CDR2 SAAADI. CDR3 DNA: TGCGCCAGCAGACCCCGGGACAGGGGGCCCTACGAGCAGTACTTC. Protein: CASRPRDRGPYEQYF.

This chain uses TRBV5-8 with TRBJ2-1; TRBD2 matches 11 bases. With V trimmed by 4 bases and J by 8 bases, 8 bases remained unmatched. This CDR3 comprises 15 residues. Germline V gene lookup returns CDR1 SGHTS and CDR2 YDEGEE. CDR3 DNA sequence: TGTGCCAGCAGCCGTAGCGGGAGGGACAGCGATGAGCAGTTCTTC. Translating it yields CASSRSGRDSDEQFF. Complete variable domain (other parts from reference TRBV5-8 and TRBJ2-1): EAGVTQSPTHLIKTRGQQATLRCSPISGHTSVYWYQQALGLGLQFLLWYDEGEERNRGNFPPRFSGRQFPNYSSELNVNALELEDSALYLCASSRSGRDSDEQFFGPGTRLTVL.

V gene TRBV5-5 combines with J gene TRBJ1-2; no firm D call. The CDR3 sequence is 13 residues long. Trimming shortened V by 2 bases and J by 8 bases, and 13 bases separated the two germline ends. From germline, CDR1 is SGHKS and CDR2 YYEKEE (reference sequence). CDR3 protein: CASSFSILGGYTF. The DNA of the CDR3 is TGTGCCAGCAGCTTCAGTATCCTGGGGGGCTACACCTTC.